This record concerns one TCR beta chain sequence. Its antigen is undetermined. The data derive from a study of cytomegalovirus exposure and HLA in healthy donors. Findings of the study overall: Sequencing likely caused a cluster of highly shared sequence variants. There were reportedly fewer N-insertions in an Asian-associated ancestry cluster than the roughly 700-donor mean, in a later analysis.

The study ran its PCR with 60 Vbeta and 13 Jbeta primers. Produced via immunoSEQ multiplex PCR; TCRdb's table is partial and in-frame only. The table has under 200,000 clones, less than 90% seen once; the top ten hold roughly 1.8%. Germline trimming cut 1 base from V and 7 bases from J; bases unmatched to any gene: 5. Germline CDR1 reads LNHDA; CDR2 reads SQIVND (reference sequence). The CDR3 covers 15 residues. This sequence originates from a woman aged 18-29 years in good health and CMV-seronegative. Source material: PBMCs. The chain joins TRBV19 to TRBJ2-1, with 9 nucleotides matching TRBD2. The CDR3 nucleotides are TGTGCCAGTAGTATAGGGGCTAGCGGGGTGAATGAGCAGTTCTTC. Protein sequence: CASSIGASGVNEQFF.